In its sample, the clone carrying this T cell receptor (beta chain) was seen many times. What it recognizes is unknown. From the reads, TCRdb called clonotypes with MiXCR, one entry per CDR3 protein. Here the sample spans about 100,000 distinct CDR3 sequences, under 25% being singletons. The record originates from a study of T cell repertoires in cytomegalovirus infection. Whole-study results and caveats: Carriers of CMV plus the relevant HLA were identified by cumulative public TCR beta family frequency. The study found HLA-C-restricted CMV-specific TCR beta clonotypes dominating the ex vivo response.

V was trimmed by 4 bases and J by 2 bases, leaving 13 bases between them. The CDR3 loop spans 15 amino acids. Germline values: CDR1 SGDLS, CDR2 YYNGEE. Sequenced input: CD8+ T cells from PBMCs. The V and J genes are TRBV9 and TRBJ2-1; D might be TRBD1 (6 bases). The receptor was derived from a human donor in good health (CMV status not recorded). Some clones in this sample may be carry-over from other donors' samples. As DNA, the CDR3 is TGTGCCAGCAGCCTACAGGGTGACACCTACAATGAGCAGTTCTTC. Amino acids: CASSLQGDTYNEQFF.